This T cell receptor (beta chain) was identified in a study of early T cells in non-severe SARS-CoV-2 infection. The CDR3 covers 13 residues. Germline V lookup: CDR1 SSHAT, CDR2 FNYEAQ (reference sequence). Attachment of unique molecular identifiers was made to individual cDNA molecules. TCRdb re-called the 5' RACE reads with MiXCR, one entry per CDR3 protein. This table holds roughly 69,000 distinct CDR3 sequences, 10% found once. About this clonotype: The junction differs from germline at one of its ends, possibly a read error.

The V call is TRBV7-7, the J call TRBJ2-1, with D uncertain. The sequencing used whole blood, collected at baseline. The receptor comes from an adult who was a healthcare worker with PCR-confirmed SARS-CoV-2 infection or an uninfected control (not recorded which). This CDR3 is CASSFGPNNEQFF. The CDR3 region has the DNA TGTGCTAGCAGCTTTGGACCGAACAATGAGCAGTTCTTC.